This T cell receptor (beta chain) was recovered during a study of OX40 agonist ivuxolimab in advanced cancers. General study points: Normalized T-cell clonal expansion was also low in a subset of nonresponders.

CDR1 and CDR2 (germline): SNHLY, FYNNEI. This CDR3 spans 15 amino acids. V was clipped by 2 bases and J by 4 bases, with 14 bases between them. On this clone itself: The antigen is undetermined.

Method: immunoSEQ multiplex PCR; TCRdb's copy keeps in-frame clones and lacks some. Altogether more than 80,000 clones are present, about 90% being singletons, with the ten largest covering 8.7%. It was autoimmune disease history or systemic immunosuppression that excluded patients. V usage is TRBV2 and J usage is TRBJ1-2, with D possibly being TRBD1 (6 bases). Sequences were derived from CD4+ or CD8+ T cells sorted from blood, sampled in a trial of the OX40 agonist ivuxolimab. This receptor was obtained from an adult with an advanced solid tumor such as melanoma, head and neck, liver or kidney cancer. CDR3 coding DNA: TGTGCCAGCAGTGAACCGTACAGGGTGGGCTATGGCTACACCTTC. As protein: CASSEPYRVGYGYTF.